This record looks at one TCR beta chain sequence and its context. A few counts support this clonotype. Its binding antigen is unknown. No base quality information exists; no much larger clone differs at one position. The method behind the library was RT-PCR. Sequencing was performed on an Illumina HiSeq 2500. TCRdb took the public reads, trimmed them with fastp at Q25, ran MiXCR for clone calling and kept in-frame beta chains. Under each unique CDR3 protein, matching rows form one entry showing the most common genes and DNA. This sample comprises 550,000 to 800,000 distinct CDR3 sequences, 15% to 18% of them detected only once. Jointly, the top ten make up roughly 10% of the sample. This sample was taken from a study of response to subunit inactivated influenza vaccine (dated 2018 in TCRdb). General notes on the study: To follow how T cells responded to a trivalent subunit inactivated influenza vaccine, the researchers relied on deep quantitative profiling of the T cell receptor repertoire.

The full study reports these points: The authors proposed that each seasonal influenza vaccination may bring in only a limited number of new T cells.

Via the germline V gene (reference sequence), CDR1 is LNHNV and CDR2 YYDKDF. V sheds 2 bases and J sheds 14 bases, leaving 13 bases between their ends. Inclusive of the bounding cysteine and phenylalanine, the CDR3 is 12 residues long. Just the 36-base CDR3 DNA is kept, in frame starting at base 1. This chain is built from TRBV15 and TRBJ2-1, with no confidently assigned D gene. The source was PBMCs from blood, collected about 11 days after vaccination. The receptor's source is a man aged 45-65 years who received an inactivated influenza vaccine. Donor details come from another sample of the same person, matched by shared clones. In nucleotide form, the sequence is TGTGCCACCAGCAGATGGTCGGAGTCCAAGTTCTTC. It translates as CATSRWSESKFF.